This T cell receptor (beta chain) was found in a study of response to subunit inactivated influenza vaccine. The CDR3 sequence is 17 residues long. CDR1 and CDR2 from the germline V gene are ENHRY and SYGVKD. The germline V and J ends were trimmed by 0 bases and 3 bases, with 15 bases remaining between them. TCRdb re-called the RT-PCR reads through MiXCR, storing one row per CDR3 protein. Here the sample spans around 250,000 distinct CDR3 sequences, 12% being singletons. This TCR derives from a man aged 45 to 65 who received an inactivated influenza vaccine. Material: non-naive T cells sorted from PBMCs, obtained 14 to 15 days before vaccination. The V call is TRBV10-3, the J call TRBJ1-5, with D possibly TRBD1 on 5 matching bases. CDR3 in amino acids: CAISESRGNGNNQPQHF. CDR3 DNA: TGTGCCATCAGTGAGTCCCGGGGGAATGGGAACAATCAGCCCCAGCATTTT.